The 22 T cell receptor beta chains presented below share a single source sample, sequenced in a study of tumor-infiltrating lymphocytes in primary liver carcinoma. From unsorted bulk tissue weighing about 20-33 mg, DNA and RNA were co-extracted. From approximately 530 ng of total RNA, TCR beta-specific cDNA was reverse-transcribed using a constant-region primer. Three nested multiplex PCR rounds, a slightly modified ARM-PCR method, built the TCR beta libraries. The study ran its first two PCR rounds for 9 to 10 cycles each, using TRBV1-TRBV30 forward primers and a C-beta reverse primer. MiXCR, applied by TCRdb to the multiplex PCR reads, yields one record per CDR3 protein. The data contain 100,000 to 120,000 distinct CDR3 sequences, roughly 80% of them singletons. The sequencing input was liver tumor tissue from sampling region 3. As to subset: tumor region T3, left-lateral pole. These receptors all stem from a man between 40 and 49 years old with primary liver carcinoma and hepatitis B virus infection.

About this clonotype itself: Lacking the conserved final phenylalanine or tryptophan, this CDR3 likely reflects a read error. The chain links TRBV28 to TRBJ2-7; D call uncertain. CDR3 length equals 11 residues. The germline gives CDR1 MDHEN, CDR2 SYDVKM. The CDR3 loop reads CASSAPVEQYL. CDR3 DNA sequence: TGTGCTAGCAGTGCCCCGGTCGAGCAGTACCTC.

The chain recombines TRBV28 with TRBJ2-7; a possible D gene is TRBD1 (5 bases). The CDR3 runs 12 residues. V lost 6 bases, J lost 6 bases, and 12 bases lay in between. CDR1 is MDHEN, CDR2 SYDVKM, per germline. The CDR3 is CASRQLQAEQYF. The CDR3 DNA is TGTGCCAGCAGACAACTACAGGCCGAGCAGTACTTC.

In the case of this clonotype: No conserved phenylalanine or tryptophan ends this CDR3, so it is likely a read error. V is TRBV6-6 and J is TRBJ2-1, with 9 bases matching TRBD1. The germline V gene encodes CDR1 MNHNY and CDR2 SVGAGI (reference sequence). This CDR3 has 18 residues. CDR3 coding DNA: TGTGTCAGCAGTTACACAGGGGGCACGGGCCGCCCCTACAATGAGCAGTTCTTG. The encoded protein is CVSSYTGGTGRPYNEQFL.

In regard to this clonotype: At one end, the junction sequence differs from germline, possibly due to a read error. The chain carries TRBV4-3 and TRBJ2-7; D not certain. The germline CDR1 and CDR2 sequences are LGHNA and YSLEER. The length of the CDR3 is 13 residues. CDR3 nucleotides: TGCGTCAGCAGCCAAGGTCTGCCTTACGAGCAGTACTTC. Its protein is CVSSQGLPYEQYF.

With regard to this clonotype: A read error may produce the germline difference seen at one junction end. V and J are TRBV6-6 and TRBJ2-1, with TRBD1 matching over 9 bases. Germline-derived CDR1 and CDR2 are MNHNY and SVGAGI (reference sequence). The CDR3 runs 17 residues. The CDR3, as DNA: TGTACCAGCAGTTGCTCGGTGGGACAGGGCATATACAATGAGCAGTTCTTC. Encoded protein: CTSSCSVGQGIYNEQFF.

Note on this clonotype: It is likely a read error, because the conserved phenylalanine at the end of the CDR3 is missing. The genes are TRBV6-6 and TRBJ1-6, with D perhaps TRBD1 (5 bases). This CDR3 has 15 residues. Per the germline V gene, CDR1 is MNHNY and CDR2 is SVGAGI (reference sequence). The DNA for the CDR3 is TGTGCCAGCAGCCTGGGGTCAGGGAGGAATTCACCACTCCACTTA. Its protein product is CASSLGSGRNSPLHL.

Of note for this clonotype: A junction boundary mismatches the germline segment, possibly from a read error. The chain is built from TRBV29-1 and TRBJ2-2; tentative D call: TRBD2 (6 bases). Germline values: CDR1 SQVTM, CDR2 ANQGSEA. This CDR3 has 13 residues. This CDR3 is CSLLREDTGELLF. The CDR3 nucleotides are TGCAGCCTTCTCAGGGAGGACACCGGGGAGCTGCTTTTT.

As to this clonotype: Because the CDR3 is missing its conserved closing phenylalanine or tryptophan, this is likely a read error. Written as DNA, the CDR3 is TGTGCCAGCAGCTTAGGAATTACAGGCGGTGAGCAGTTCCTC. This codes for CASSLGITGGEQFL. This chain connects TRBV7-9 to TRBJ2-1; weak D call: TRBD1 (5 bases). V was trimmed by 1 base and J by 9 bases, leaving 13 bases between them. Germline-derived CDR1 and CDR2 are SEHNR and FQNEAQ (reference sequence). The CDR3 has 14 amino acids.

The chain recombines TRBV11-3 with TRBJ2-7, with D possibly matching TRBD2 (6 bases). Germline V gene data show CDR1 as SGHNT and CDR2 as YENEEA. Deletions cut 5 bases from V and 7 bases from J, with 18 bases between. The CDR3 length is 14 residues. The CDR3 region is CASSLGEADYEQYF. The DNA of the CDR3 is TGTGCCAGCAGCCTTGGAGAAGCGGACTATGAGCAGTACTTC.

About this clonotype itself: Since no conserved phenylalanine or tryptophan closes the CDR3, a read error is the likely cause. This chain uses TRBV5-1 with TRBJ2-2, with D possibly matching TRBD2 (5 bases). The CDR3 covers 16 residues. CDR1 SGHRS and CDR2 YFSETQ come from the germline V gene. This chain's CDR3 is CAISLNPSTDTGELFS. CDR3 nucleotides: TGCGCCATCAGCTTGAATCCTAGCACGGACACCGGGGAGCTGTTTTCT.

Concerning this clonotype: One end of the junction varies from germline; a read error may be responsible. This rearrangement joins TRBV11-2 to TRBJ2-5; 7 nucleotides match TRBD2. This CDR3 is built from 14 residues. Germline V gene data show CDR1 as SGHAT and CDR2 as FQNNGV. CDR3 in amino acids: CVSSFGGGLETQYF. CDR3 nucleotide sequence: TGTGTCAGCAGCTTCGGCGGGGGACTAGAGACCCAGTACTTC.

On this clonotype: A read error may produce the germline difference seen at one junction end. The V gene is TRBV7-3, the J gene TRBJ2-2; D is perhaps TRBD2 (5 bases). The CDR3 length is 14 residues. Germline CDR1 and CDR2: SGHTA and FQGTGA. This CDR3 is CASNLRGLAGELSF. The CDR3 DNA reads as TGTGCCAGCAACCTTCGGGGTTTGGCCGGGGAGCTGTCTTTT.

This chain joins TRBV11-2 and TRBJ2-6; D tentatively fits TRBD1 or TRBD2 (5 bases each). CDR1 and CDR2 from the germline V gene are SGHAT and FQNNGV. The CDR3 contains 15 residues. CDR3 sequence: CTTQRPRSGANILTF. CDR3 bases: TGTACCACCCAGCGGCCGCGCTCTGGGGCTAACATCCTGACTTTC.

The genes are TRBV29-1 and TRBJ2-3; TRBD2 might be the D (5 bases). Trimming left V 3 bases short and J 15 bases short, with 16 bases between. The CDR3 is 11 residues long. The V gene's germline CDR1 is SQVTM and CDR2 ANQGSEA. The CDR3 DNA reads as TGCAGCGTTGAGCACGGGGTTACGCTTTATTTT. Translation: CSVEHGVTLYF.

In its sample, this clonotype was seen a few times. Because it lacks the conserved phenylalanine or tryptophan at the end, this CDR3 is likely a read error. The DNA is left out, because the CDR3 cannot be placed on it with certainty; the CDR3 is given as TCRdb lists it. This chain uses TRBV12-3 or TRBV12-4 with TRBJ2-1; whether TRBD1, the table's D call, matches the DNA was not checked. From its first to its last residue, the CDR3 has 14 amino acids. CDR3 in amino acids: CASSPQGRRNEQFS.

In regard to this clonotype: No conserved phenylalanine or tryptophan ends this CDR3, so it is likely a read error. This rearrangement joins TRBV29-1 to TRBJ1-1; unclear D gene. Germline V gives CDR1 SQVTM, CDR2 ANQGSEA. This CDR3 has 12 residues. The CDR3 spells CNVRPSNTEAFV. As DNA, the CDR3 is TGCAACGTTAGACCTTCAAACACTGAAGCTTTCGTT.

This clonotype came up once. A junction boundary mismatches the germline segment, possibly from a read error. This chain joins TRBV12-3 or TRBV12-4 and TRBJ1-5; 9 bases match TRBD1. The CDR3 has 16 residues. The DNA of the CDR3 is TGTGCCAGCAGTCCCTCAGGACAGGGGAGGACTCAGTCCCAGCATTTT. It translates to CASSPSGQGRTQSQHF.

This clonotype has only one observation. The CDR3 carries no conserved terminal phenylalanine or tryptophan, so it likely arises from a read error. The chain couples TRBV4-2 to TRBJ2-5, with 7 bases identical to TRBD2. After removal of 4 bases from V and 5 bases from J, the junction contained 10 bases not matched to a gene. In germline, CDR1 is LGHNA, CDR2 YNFKEQ. The CDR3 is 15 residues long. The CDR3 region has the DNA TGTGCCAGCAGCCGAGCGGGGCCCCGTGGGGAGACCCAGTACTTA. This sequence encodes CASSRAGPRGETQYL.

On this clonotype itself: The germline gene is not matched at one end of the junction; a read error may be the cause. The chain employs TRBV29-1 and TRBJ2-2; 9 bases line up with TRBD2. CDR1 and CDR2 (germline): SQVTM, ANQGSEA. CDR3 size: 15 residues. In nucleotides, the CDR3 is TGCAGCGTTGGGACTAGCGCTGCAAACACCGCGGAGCTGTTTTTT. This gives the protein CSVGTSAANTAELFF.

V usage is TRBV5-1 and J usage is TRBJ2-3; weak D call: TRBD2 (5 bases). This CDR3 has 17 residues. The V and J ends lost 5 bases and 2 bases respectively, with 21 bases between them. Germline CDR1 is SGHRS and CDR2 is YFSETQ. The CDR3 is CASRIGGSVVDTDTQYF. The CDR3 bases are TGCGCCAGCAGGATCGGAGGCTCAGTGGTGGACACAGATACGCAGTATTTT.

Comments on this clonotype: Given the absence of the conserved phenylalanine or tryptophan at the CDR3 end, a read error is likely. This chain joins TRBV6-6 and TRBJ2-5; D gene uncertain. Germline values: CDR1 MNHNY, CDR2 SVGAGI (reference sequence). The CDR3 totals 13 residues. The chain's CDR3 is CTSSSSGWETQYS. The CDR3 bases are TGTACCAGCAGTTCCTCTGGGTGGGAGACCCAGTACTCC.

Turning to this clonotype: An end of the junction does not agree with germline; a read error may underlie this. This sequence joins TRBV12-3 or TRBV12-4 and TRBJ2-1; 13 bases fit TRBD2. The CDR3 consists of 14 residues. The CDR3 sequence is CTSIRTSGGDEQFF. As DNA, the CDR3 is TGTACCAGCATCCGGACTAGCGGGGGCGATGAGCAGTTCTTC.